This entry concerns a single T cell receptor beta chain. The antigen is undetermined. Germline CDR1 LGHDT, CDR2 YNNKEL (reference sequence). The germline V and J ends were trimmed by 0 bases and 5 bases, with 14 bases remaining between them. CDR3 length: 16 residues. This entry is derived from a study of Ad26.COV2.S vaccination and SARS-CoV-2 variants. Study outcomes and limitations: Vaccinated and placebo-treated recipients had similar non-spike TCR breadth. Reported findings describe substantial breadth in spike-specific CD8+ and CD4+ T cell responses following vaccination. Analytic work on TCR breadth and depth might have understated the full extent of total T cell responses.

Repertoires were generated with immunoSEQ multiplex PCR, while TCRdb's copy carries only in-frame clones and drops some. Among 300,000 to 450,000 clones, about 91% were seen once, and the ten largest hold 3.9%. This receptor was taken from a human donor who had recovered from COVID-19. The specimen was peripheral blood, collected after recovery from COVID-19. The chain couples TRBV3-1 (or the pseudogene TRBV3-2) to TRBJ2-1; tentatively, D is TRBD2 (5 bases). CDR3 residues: CASSQDPGSAHNEQFF. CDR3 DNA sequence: TGTGCCAGCAGCCAAGATCCGGGGTCCGCGCACAATGAGCAGTTCTTC.